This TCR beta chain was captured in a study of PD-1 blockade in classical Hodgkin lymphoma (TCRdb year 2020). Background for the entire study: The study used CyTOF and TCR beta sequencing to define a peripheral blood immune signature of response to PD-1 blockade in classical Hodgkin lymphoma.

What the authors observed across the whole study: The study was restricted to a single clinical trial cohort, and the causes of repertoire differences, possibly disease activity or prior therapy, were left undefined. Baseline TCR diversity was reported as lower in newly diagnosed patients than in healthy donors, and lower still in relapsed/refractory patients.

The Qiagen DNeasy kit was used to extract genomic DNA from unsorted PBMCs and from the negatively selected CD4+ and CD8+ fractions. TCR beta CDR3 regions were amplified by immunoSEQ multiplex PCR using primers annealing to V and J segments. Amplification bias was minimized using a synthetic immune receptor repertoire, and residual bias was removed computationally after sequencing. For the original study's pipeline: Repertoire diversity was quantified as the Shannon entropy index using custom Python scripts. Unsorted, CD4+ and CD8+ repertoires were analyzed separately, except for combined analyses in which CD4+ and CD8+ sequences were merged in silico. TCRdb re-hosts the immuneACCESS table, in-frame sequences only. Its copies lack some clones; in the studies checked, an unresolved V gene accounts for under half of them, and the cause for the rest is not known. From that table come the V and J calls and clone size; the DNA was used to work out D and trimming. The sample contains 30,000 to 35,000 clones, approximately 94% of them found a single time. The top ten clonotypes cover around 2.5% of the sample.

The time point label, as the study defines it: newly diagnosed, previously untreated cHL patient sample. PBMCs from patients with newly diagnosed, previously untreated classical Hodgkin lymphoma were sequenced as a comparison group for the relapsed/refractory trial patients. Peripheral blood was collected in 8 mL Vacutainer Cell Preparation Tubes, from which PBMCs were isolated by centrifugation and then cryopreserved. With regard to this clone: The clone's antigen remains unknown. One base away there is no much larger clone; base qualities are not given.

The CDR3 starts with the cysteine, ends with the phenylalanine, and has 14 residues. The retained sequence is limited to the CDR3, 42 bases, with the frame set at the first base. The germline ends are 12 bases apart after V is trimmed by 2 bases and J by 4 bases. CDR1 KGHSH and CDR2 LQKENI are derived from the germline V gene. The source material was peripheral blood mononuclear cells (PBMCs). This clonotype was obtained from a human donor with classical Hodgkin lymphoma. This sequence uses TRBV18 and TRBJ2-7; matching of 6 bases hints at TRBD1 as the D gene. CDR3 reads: CASSPGPGAYEQYF. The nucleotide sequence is TGTGCCAGCTCACCAGGGCCAGGGGCTTACGAGCAGTACTTC.